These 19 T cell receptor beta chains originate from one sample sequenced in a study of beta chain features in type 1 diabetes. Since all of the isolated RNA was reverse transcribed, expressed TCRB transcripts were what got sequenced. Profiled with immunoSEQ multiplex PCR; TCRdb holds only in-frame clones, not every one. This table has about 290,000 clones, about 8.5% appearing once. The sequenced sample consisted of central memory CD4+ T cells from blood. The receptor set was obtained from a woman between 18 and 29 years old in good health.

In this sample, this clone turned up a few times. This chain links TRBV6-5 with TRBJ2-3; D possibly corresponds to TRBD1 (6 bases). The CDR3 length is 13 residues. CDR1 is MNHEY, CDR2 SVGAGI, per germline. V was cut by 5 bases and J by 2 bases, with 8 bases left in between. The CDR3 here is CASSRDTTDTQYF. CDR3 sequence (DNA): TGTGCCAGCAGTAGGGACACCACAGATACGCAGTATTTT.

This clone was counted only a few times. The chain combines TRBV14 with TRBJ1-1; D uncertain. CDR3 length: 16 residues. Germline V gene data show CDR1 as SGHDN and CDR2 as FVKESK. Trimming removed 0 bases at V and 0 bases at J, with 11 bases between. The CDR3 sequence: CASSQDMGLVNTEAFF. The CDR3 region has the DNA TGTGCCAGCAGCCAAGATATGGGTCTGGTGAACACTGAAGCTTTCTTT.

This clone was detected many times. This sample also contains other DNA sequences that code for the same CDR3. CDR3 sequence reads: CASRLAGNNEQFF. CDR3 nucleotide sequence: TGTGCCAGCAGACTAGCGGGCAACAATGAGCAGTTCTTC. The chain links TRBV2 to TRBJ2-1, with 9 bases aligning to TRBD2. In germline, CDR1 is SNHLY, CDR2 FYNNEI. V lost 6 bases, J lost 5 bases, and 2 bases stayed unmatched. This CDR3 is 13 amino acids long.

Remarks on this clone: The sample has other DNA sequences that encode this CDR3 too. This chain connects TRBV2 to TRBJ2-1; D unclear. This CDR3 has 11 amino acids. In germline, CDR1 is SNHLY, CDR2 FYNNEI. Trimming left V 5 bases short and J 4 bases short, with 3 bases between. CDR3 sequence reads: CASSRYNEQFF. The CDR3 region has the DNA TGTGCCAGCAGTCGTTACAATGAGCAGTTCTTC.

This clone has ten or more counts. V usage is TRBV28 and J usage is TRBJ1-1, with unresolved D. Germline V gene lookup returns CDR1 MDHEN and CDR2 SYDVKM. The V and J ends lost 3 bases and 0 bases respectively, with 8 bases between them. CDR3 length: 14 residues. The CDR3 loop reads CASSLEQMNTEAFF. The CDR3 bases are TGTGCCAGCAGTTTGGAACAGATGAACACTGAAGCTTTCTTT.

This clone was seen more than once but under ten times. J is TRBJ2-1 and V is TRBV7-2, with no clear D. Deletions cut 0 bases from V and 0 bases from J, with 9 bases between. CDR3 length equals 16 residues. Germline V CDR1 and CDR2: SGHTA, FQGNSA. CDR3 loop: CASSLAFSSSYNEQFF. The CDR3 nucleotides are TGTGCCAGCAGCTTAGCCTTCTCCAGCTCCTACAATGAGCAGTTCTTC.

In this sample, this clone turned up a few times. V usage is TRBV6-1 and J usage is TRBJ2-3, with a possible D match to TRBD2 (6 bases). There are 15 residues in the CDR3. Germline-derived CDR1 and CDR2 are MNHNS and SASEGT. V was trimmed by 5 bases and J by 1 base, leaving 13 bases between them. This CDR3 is CASSFRESGTDTQYF. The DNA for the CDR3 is TGTGCCAGCAGTTTCCGGGAGAGCGGCACAGATACGCAGTATTTT.

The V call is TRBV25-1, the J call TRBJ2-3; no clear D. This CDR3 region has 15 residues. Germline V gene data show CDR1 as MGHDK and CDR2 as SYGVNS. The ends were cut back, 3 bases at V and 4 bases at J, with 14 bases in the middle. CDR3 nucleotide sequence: TGTGCCAGCAGTGACGCCGGGCGGTTCGCAGATACGCAGTATTTT. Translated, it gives CASSDAGRFADTQYF. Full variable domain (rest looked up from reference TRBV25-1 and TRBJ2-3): EADIYQTPRYLVIGTGKKITLECSQTMGHDKMYWYQQDPGMELHLIHYSYGVNSTEKGDLSSESTVSRIRTEHFPLTLESARPSHTSQYLCASSDAGRFADTQYFGPGTRLTVL.

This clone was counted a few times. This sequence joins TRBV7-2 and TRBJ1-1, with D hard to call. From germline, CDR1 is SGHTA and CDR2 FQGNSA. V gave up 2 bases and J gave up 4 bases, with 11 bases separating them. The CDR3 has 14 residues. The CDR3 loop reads CASSLLTRRTEAFF. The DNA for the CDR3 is TGTGCCAGCAGCTTACTGACGCGACGCACTGAAGCTTTCTTT.

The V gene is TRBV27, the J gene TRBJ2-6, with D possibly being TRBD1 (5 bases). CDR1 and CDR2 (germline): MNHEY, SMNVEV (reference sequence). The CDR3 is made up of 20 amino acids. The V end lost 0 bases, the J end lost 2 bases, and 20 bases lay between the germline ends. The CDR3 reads CASSLSLGTGGRTGANVLTF. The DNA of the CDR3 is TGTGCCAGCAGTTTATCCCTCGGTACAGGTGGAAGGACTGGGGCCAACGTCCTGACTTTC.

Here the CDR3 reads CASSAALAQDTQYF. Written as DNA, the CDR3 is TGTGCCAGCAGCGCAGCCTTGGCACAAGATACGCAGTATTTT. The chain employs TRBV9 and TRBJ2-3, with D unclear. The CDR3 sequence is 14 residues long. Per germline, CDR1 SGDLS and CDR2 YYNGEE. The germline V and J ends were trimmed by 3 bases and 5 bases, with 13 bases remaining between them.

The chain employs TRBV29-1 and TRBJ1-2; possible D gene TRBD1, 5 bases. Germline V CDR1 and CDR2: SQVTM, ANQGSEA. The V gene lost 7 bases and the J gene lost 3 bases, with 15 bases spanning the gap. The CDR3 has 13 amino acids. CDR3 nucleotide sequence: TGCAGCGCATCAGCCCAGGGAGACTATGGCTACACCTTC. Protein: CSASAQGDYGYTF.

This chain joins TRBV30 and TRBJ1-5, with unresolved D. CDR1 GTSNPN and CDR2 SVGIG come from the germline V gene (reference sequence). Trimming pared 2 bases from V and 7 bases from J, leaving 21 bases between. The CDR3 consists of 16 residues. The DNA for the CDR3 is TGTGCCTGGAGTACCAGAGGGAAGAGTCGTAACCAGCCCCAGCATTTT. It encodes CAWSTRGKSRNQPQHF.

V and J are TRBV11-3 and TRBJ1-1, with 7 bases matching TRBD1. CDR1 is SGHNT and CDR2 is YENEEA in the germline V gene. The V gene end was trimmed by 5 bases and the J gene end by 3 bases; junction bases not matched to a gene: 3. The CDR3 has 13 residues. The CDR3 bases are TGTGCCAGCAGCCAGGGACAGTACACTGAAGCTTTCTTT. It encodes CASSQGQYTEAFF.

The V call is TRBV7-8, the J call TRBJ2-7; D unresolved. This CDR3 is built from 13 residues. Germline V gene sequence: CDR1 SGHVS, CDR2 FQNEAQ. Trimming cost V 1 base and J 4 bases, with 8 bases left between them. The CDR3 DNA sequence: TGTGCCAGCAGCTTAGTTTCTGATTACGAGCAGTACTTC. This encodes CASSLVSDYEQYF.

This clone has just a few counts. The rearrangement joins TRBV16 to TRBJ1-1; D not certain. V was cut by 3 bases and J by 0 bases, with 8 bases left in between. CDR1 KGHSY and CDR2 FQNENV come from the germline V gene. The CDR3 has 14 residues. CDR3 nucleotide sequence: TGTGCCAGCAGCCAGTCAAGCCTGAACACTGAAGCTTTCTTT. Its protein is CASSQSSLNTEAFF.

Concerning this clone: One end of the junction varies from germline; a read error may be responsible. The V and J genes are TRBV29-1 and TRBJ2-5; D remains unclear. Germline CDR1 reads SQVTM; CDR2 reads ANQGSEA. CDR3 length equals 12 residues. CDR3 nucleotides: TGCAGCGCCGACCGCGAAGCCCTGACCAAGTACTTC. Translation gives CSADREALTKYF.

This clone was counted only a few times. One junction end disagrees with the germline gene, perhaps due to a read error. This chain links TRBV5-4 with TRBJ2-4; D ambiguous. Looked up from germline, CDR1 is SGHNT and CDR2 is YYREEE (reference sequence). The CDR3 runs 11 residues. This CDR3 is CASSQGLFLDF. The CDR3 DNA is TGTGCCAGCAGCCAAGGCCTCTTCCTGGACTTC. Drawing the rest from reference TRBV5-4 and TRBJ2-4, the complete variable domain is ETGVTQSPTHLIKTRGQQVTLRCSSQSGHNTVSWYQQALGQGPQFIFQYYREEENGRGNFPPRFSGLQFPNYSSELNVNALELDDSALYLCASSQGLFLDFGAGTRLSVL.

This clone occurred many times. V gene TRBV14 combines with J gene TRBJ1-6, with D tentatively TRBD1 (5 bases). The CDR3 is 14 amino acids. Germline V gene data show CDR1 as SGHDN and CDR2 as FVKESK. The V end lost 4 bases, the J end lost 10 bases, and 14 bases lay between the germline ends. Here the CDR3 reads CASSPGTAGSPLHF. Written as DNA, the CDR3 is TGTGCCAGCAGCCCTGGGACGGCGGGCTCACCCCTCCACTTT.